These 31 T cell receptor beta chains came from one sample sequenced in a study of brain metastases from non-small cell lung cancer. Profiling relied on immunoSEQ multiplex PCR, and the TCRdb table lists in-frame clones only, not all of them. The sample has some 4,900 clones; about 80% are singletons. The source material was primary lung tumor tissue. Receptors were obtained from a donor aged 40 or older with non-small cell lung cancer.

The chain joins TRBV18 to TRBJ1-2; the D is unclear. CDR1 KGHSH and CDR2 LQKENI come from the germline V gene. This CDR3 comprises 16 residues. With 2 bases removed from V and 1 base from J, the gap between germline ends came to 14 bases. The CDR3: CASSPTRRRDNYGYTF. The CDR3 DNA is TGTGCCAGCTCACCAACTCGGCGAAGGGATAACTATGGCTACACCTTC.

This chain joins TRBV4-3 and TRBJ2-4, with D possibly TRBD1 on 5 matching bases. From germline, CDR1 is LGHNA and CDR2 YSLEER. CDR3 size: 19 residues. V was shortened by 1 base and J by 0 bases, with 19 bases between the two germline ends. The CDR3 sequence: CASSQVSGKGSGAKNIQYF. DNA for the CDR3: TGCGCCAGCAGCCAAGTATCAGGGAAGGGGTCTGGAGCCAAAAACATTCAGTACTTC.

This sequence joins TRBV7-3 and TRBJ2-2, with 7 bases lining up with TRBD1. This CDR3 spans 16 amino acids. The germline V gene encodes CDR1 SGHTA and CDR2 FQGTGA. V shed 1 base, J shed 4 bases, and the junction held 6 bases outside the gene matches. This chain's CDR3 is CASSLSRQGLTGELFF. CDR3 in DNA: TGTGCCAGCAGCTTAAGTAGACAGGGCCTCACCGGGGAGCTGTTTTTT. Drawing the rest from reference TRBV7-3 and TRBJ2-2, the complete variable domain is GAGVSQTPSNKVTEKGKYVELRCDPISGHTALYWYRQSLGQGPEFLIYFQGTGAADDSGLPNDRFFAVRPEGSVSTLKIQRTERGDSAVYLCASSLSRQGLTGELFFGEGSRLTVL.

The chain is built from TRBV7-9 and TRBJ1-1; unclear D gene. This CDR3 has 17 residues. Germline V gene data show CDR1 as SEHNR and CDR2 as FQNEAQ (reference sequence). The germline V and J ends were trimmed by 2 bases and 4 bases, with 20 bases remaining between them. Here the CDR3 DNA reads TGTGCCAGCAGCTTAAGGTTGGCAGGAATGAGAATCACTGAAGCTTTCTTT. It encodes CASSLRLAGMRITEAFF.

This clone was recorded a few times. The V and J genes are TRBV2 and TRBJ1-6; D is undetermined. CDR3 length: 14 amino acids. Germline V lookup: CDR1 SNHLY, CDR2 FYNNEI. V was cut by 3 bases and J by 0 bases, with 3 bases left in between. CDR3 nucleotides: TGTGCCAGCAGTGAGAGCTCCTATAATTCACCCCTCCACTTT. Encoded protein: CASSESSYNSPLHF.

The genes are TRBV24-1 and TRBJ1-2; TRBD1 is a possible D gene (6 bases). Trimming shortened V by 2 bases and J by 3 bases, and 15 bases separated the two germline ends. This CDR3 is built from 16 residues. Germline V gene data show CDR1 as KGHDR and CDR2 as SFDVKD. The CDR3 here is CATSDSSGEGYYGYTF. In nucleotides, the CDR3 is TGTGCCACCAGTGATTCCTCAGGGGAGGGTTACTATGGCTACACCTTC.

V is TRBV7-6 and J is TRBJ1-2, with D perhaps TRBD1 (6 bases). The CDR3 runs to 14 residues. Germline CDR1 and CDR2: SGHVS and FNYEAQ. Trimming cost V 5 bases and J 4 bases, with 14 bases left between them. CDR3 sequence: CASSADRNGYGYTF. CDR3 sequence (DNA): TGTGCCAGCAGCGCAGACAGGAATGGCTATGGCTACACCTTC.

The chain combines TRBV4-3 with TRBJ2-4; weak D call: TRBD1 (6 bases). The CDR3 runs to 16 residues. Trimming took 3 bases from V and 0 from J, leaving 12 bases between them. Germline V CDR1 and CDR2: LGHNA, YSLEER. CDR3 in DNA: TGCGCCAGCAGCCAGGGCCACAGGGTAGCCAAAAACATTCAGTACTTC. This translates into CASSQGHRVAKNIQYF.

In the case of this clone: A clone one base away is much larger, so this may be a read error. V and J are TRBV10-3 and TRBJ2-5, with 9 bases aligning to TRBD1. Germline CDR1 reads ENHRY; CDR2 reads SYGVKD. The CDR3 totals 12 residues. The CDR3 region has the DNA TGTGCCATCGGGGGACAGGGTGAGATCCAGTACTTC. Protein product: CAIGGQGEIQYF.

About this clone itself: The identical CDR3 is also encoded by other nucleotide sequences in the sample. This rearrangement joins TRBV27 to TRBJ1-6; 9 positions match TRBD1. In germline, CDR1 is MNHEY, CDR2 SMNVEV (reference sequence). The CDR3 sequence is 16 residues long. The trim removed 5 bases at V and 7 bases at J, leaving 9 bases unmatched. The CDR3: CASSLGQGLENSPLHF. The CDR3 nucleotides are TGTGCCAGCAGTCTGGGACAGGGTCTCGAGAATTCACCCCTCCACTTT.

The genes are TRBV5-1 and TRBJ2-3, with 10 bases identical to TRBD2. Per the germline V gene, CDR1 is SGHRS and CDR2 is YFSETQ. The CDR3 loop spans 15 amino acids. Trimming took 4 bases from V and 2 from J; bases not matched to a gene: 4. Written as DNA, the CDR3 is TGCGCCAGCAGCGTTCTAGCGGGGGACACAGATACGCAGTATTTT. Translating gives CASSVLAGDTDTQYF. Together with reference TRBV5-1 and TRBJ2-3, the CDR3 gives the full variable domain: KAGVTQTPRYLIKTRGQQVTLSCSPISGHRSVSWYQQTPGQGLQFLFEYFSETQRNKGNFPGRFSGRQFSNSRSEMNVSTLELGDSALYLCASSVLAGDTDTQYFGPGTRLTVL.

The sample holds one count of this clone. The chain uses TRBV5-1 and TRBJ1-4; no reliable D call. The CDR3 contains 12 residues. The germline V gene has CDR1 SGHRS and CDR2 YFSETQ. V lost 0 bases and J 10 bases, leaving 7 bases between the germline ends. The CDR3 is CASSLAPGKLFF. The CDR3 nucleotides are TGCGCCAGCAGCTTGGCGCCGGGAAAACTGTTTTTT.

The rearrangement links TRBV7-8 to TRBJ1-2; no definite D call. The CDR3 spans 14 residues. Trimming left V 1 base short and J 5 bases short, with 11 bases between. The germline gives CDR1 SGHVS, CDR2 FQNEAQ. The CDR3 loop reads CASSLGVNPYGYTF. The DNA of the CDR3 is TGTGCCAGCAGCTTAGGGGTTAACCCTTATGGCTACACCTTC.

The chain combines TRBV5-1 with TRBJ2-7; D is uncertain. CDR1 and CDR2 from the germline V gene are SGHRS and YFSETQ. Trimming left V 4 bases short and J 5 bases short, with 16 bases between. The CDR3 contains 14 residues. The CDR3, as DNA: TGCGCCAGCAGCCCAGGACCCATCTTCGACGAGCAGTACTTC. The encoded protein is CASSPGPIFDEQYF.

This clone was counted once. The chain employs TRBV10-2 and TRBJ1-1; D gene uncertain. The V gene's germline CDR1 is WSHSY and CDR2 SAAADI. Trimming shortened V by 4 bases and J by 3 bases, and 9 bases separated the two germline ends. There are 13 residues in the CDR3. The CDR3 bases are TGCGCCAGCAGTGTGAGGCCCGACACTGAAGCTTTCTTT. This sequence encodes CASSVRPDTEAFF.

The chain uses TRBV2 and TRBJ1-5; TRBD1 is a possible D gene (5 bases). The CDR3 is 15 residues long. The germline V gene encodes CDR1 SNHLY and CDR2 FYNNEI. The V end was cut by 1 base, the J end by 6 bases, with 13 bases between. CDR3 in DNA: TGTGCCAGCAGTGAAGAGGCCAGGGTAAGTCAGCCCCAGCATTTT. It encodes CASSEEARVSQPQHF.

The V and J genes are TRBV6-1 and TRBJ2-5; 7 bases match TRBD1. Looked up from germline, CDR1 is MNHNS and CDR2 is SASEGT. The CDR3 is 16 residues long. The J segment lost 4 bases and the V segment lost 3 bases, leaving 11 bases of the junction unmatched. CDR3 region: CASSEIRGQAGETQYF. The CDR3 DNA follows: TGTGCCAGCAGTGAGATTCGCGGACAGGCGGGAGAGACCCAGTACTTC.

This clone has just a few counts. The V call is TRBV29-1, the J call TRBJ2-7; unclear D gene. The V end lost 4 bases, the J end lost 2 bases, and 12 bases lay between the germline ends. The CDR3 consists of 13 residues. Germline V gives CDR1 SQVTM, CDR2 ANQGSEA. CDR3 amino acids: CSVVTDQTYEQYF. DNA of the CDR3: TGCAGCGTTGTTACAGACCAGACCTACGAGCAGTACTTC.

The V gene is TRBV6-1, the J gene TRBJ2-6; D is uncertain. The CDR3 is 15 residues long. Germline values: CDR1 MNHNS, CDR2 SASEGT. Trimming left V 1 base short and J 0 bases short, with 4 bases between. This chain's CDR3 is CASSEDSSGANVLTF. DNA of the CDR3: TGTGCCAGCAGTGAAGACAGCTCTGGGGCCAACGTCCTGACTTTC.

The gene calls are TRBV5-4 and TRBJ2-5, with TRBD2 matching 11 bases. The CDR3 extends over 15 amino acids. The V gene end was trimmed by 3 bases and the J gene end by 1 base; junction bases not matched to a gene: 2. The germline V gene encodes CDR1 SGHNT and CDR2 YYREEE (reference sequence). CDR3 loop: CASSWGTSGQETQYF. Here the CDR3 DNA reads TGTGCCAGCAGCTGGGGGACTAGCGGCCAAGAGACCCAGTACTTC.

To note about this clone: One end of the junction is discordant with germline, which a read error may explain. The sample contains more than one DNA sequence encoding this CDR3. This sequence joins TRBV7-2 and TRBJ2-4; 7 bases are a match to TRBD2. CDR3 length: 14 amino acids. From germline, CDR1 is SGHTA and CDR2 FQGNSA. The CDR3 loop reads CASSLWEGKNIQYF. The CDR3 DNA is TGTGCTAGCAGCTTATGGGAGGGCAAAAACATTCAGTACTTC.

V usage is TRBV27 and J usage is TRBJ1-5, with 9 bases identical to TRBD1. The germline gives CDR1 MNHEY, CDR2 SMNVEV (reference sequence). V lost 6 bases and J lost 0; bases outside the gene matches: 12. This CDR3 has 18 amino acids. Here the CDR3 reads CASRRQGQGFYSNQPQHF. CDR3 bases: TGTGCCAGCAGACGCCAGGGACAGGGATTTTATAGCAATCAGCCCCAGCATTTT.

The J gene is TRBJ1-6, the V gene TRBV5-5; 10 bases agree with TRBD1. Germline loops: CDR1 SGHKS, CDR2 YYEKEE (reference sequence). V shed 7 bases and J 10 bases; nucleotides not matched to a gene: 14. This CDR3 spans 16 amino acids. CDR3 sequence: CASGPGTGASGSPLHF. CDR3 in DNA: TGTGCCAGCGGACCCGGGACAGGGGCCTCGGGATCACCCCTCCACTTT.

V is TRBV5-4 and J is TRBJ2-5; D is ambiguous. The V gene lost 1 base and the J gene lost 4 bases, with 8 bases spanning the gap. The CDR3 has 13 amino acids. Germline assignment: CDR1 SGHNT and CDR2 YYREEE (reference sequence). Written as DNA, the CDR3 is TGTGCCAGCAGCTTGAAAGGTCCAGAGACCCAGTACTTC. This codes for CASSLKGPETQYF.

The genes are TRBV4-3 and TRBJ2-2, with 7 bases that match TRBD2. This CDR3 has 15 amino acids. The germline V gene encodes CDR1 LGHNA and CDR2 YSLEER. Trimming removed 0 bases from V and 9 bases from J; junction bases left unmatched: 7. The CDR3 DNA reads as TGCGCCAGCAGCCAAGATGGAACTAGCGTCCGGGAGCTGTTTTTT. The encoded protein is CASSQDGTSVRELFF.

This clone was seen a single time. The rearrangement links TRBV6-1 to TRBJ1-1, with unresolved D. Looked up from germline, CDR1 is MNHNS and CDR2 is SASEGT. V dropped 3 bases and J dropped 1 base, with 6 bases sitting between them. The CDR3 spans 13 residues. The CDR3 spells CASSETGNTEAFF. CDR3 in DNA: TGTGCCAGCAGTGAGACCGGGAACACTGAAGCTTTCTTT.

The CDR3 sequence: CASSLWKALAKNIQYF. CDR3 DNA: TGTGCCAGCAGCCTCTGGAAGGCTCTAGCCAAAAACATTCAGTACTTC. The rearrangement links TRBV7-7 to TRBJ2-4; D unclear. V lost 5 bases to trimming and J lost 0 bases, with 14 bases between them. The CDR3 is 16 amino acids. The germline CDR1 and CDR2 sequences are SSHAT and FNYEAQ (reference sequence).

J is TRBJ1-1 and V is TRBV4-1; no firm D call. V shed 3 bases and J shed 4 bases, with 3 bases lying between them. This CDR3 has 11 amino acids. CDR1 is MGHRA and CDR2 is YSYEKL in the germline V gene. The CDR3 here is CASSHGTEAFF. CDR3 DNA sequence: TGCGCCAGCAGCCACGGCACTGAAGCTTTCTTT.

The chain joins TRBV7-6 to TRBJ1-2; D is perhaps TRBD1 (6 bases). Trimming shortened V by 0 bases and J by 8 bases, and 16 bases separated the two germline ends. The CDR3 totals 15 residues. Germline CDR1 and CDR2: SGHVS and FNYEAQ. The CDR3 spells CASSLAPGAGGGYTF. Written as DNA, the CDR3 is TGTGCCAGCAGCTTAGCGCCGGGGGCGGGGGGGGGCTACACCTTC.

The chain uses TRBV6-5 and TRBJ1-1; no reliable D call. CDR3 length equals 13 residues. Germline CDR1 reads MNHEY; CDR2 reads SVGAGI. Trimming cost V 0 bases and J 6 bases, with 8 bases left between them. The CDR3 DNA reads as TGTGCCAGCAGTTACTCGAAAACCGCTGAAGCTTTCTTT. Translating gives CASSYSKTAEAFF.

The CDR3 loop is CASSVSLSSYNEQFF. DNA for the CDR3: TGTGCCAGCAGCGTGAGCCTTAGCTCCTACAATGAGCAGTTCTTC. The chain is built from TRBV9 and TRBJ2-1; D remains unclear. This CDR3 spans 15 amino acids. The ends were cut back, 2 bases at V and 0 bases at J, with 9 bases in the middle. Germline values: CDR1 SGDLS, CDR2 YYNGEE.